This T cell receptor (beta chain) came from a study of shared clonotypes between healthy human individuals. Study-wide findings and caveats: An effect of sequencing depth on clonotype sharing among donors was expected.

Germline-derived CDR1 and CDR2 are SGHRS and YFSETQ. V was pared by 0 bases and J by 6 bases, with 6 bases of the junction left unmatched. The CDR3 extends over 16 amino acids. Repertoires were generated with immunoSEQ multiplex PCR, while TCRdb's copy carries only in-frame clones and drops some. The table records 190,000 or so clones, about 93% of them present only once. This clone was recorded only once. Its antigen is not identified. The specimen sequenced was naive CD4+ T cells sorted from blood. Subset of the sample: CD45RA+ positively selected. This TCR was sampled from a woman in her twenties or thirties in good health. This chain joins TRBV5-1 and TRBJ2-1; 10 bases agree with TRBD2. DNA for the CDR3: TGCGCCAGCAGCTTGGTGAGCGGGAGGGCCCTCAATGAGCAGTTCTTC. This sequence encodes CASSLVSGRALNEQFF.